Below, 15 T cell receptor beta chains from the same sample are listed, as sequenced in a study of cytomegalovirus exposure and HLA in healthy donors (dated by TCRdb to about 2017). Libraries came from the immunoSEQ multiplex PCR assay. TCRdb stores this immuneACCESS table with in-frame sequences only. Part of the clones is absent; in the studies checked, under half of the shortfall reflects unresolved V genes, and no reason is known for the rest. The sample data list some 59,000 clones, and approximately 90% of these were observed just once. Together, the top ten hold 8.4% of the sample. The source material was PBMCs. Receptors originate from a woman aged 18-29 years in good health and CMV-seropositive.

The V gene is TRBV7-2, the J gene TRBJ1-1; the D is unclear. The CDR3 consists of 12 residues. Trimming stripped 3 bases from V and 1 base from J, with 3 bases between. Germline CDR1 SGHTA, CDR2 FQGNSA. This CDR3 reads CASSFGNTEAFF. The CDR3 DNA follows: TGTGCCAGCAGCTTCGGGAACACTGAAGCTTTCTTT.

This clone was detected only once. The chain links TRBV4-2 to TRBJ1-2; TRBD1 matches at 9 bases. Germline values: CDR1 LGHNA, CDR2 YNFKEQ. The trim removed 0 bases at V and 8 bases at J, leaving 10 bases unmatched. The CDR3 totals 16 residues. In DNA, the CDR3 is TGTGCCAGCAGCCAAGACCAGGACAGGGGCAGGTTCGGCTACACCTTC. Translated: CASSQDQDRGRFGYTF.

This chain joins TRBV5-1 and TRBJ2-2; 10 positions match TRBD1. The CDR3 totals 16 residues. V shed 1 base, J shed 4 bases, and the junction held 4 bases outside the gene matches. Germline CDR1 SGHRS, CDR2 YFSETQ. This chain's CDR3 is CASSLTGQGVTGELFF. The CDR3 nucleotides are TGCGCCAGCAGCTTGACAGGACAGGGGGTCACCGGGGAGCTGTTTTTT.

The chain couples TRBV2 to TRBJ2-7; D perhaps matches TRBD2 (5 bases). The CDR3 loop spans 13 amino acids. Trimming cost V 7 bases and J 6 bases, with 16 bases left between them. CDR1 and CDR2 from the germline V gene are SNHLY and FYNNEI. CDR3 coding DNA: TGTGCCAGCACACCAACTAGTAATGGCGAGCAGTACTTC. Amino acid sequence: CASTPTSNGEQYF.

The chain employs TRBV19 and TRBJ1-4; no clear D gene. The CDR3 sequence is 15 residues long. The germline gives CDR1 LNHDA, CDR2 SQIVND (reference sequence). V lost 1 base to trimming and J lost 3 bases, with 9 bases between them. The CDR3 DNA sequence: TGTGCCAGTAGTATAGGGCCCAGTCCTAATGAAAAACTGTTTTTT. It codes for CASSIGPSPNEKLFF.

This clone is termed medium-sized (0.01 to 0.1%). The chain employs TRBV7-9 and TRBJ2-5; 7 bases are shared with TRBD2. The CDR3 is 16 amino acids. V shed 5 bases, J shed 7 bases, and the junction held 16 bases outside the gene matches. Germline V gene lookup returns CDR1 SEHNR and CDR2 FQNEAQ (reference sequence). The CDR3 protein is CASSLRRGGADGTQYF. In DNA, the CDR3 is TGTGCCAGCAGCCTACGACGGGGAGGGGCTGATGGGACCCAGTACTTC.

The sample holds one count of this clone. The chain joins TRBV7-2 to TRBJ2-3, with D possibly matching TRBD1 (6 bases). The germline V gene encodes CDR1 SGHTA and CDR2 FQGNSA. This CDR3 is built from 15 residues. V was cut by 8 bases and J by 6 bases, with 21 bases left in between. The CDR3 protein is CASPRSGQPLDTQYF. The CDR3 DNA follows: TGTGCCAGCCCGAGATCAGGACAGCCACTTGATACGCAGTATTTT.

The genes are TRBV12-2 and TRBJ2-3; TRBD1 is taken as the D call from the table, unchecked against the DNA. TRBV12-2 is recorded as a pseudogene. CDR3 length: 16 amino acids. CDR3 loop: CASRPPRDKFTDTQYF. CDR3 nucleotides: TGTGCAAGTCGCCCCCCCCGGGACAAGTTCACAGATACGCAGTATTTT.

The rearrangement uses TRBV15 and TRBJ2-6, with 12 bases that match TRBD1. The V and J ends lost 1 base and 4 bases, in that order; junction bases with no gene match: 5. Germline V lookup: CDR1 LNHNV, CDR2 YYDKDF (reference sequence). This CDR3 is 18 amino acids long. The CDR3 region is CATSRGGQGAHGANVLTF. As DNA, the CDR3 is TGTGCCACCAGCAGAGGGGGACAGGGGGCGCACGGGGCCAACGTCCTGACTTTC.

This clone was detected many times. The chain joins TRBV6-1 to TRBJ2-7; a weak D match, TRBD1 (6 bases). The CDR3 loop spans 16 amino acids. V was pared by 4 bases and J by 5 bases, with 21 bases between. Germline assignment: CDR1 MNHNS and CDR2 SASEGT. CDR3 loop: CASSGLDSPFLDEQYF. CDR3 bases: TGTGCCAGCAGTGGCCTGGACAGTCCTTTTTTGGACGAGCAGTACTTC.

A note on this clone: Other nucleotide sequences from this sample produce the same CDR3. The rearrangement uses TRBV7-3 and TRBJ1-1; 8 nucleotides agree with TRBD1. Germline V CDR1 and CDR2: SGHTA, FQGTGA. The CDR3 totals 13 residues. J lost 4 bases, V lost 4 bases, and 2 bases had no gene match. CDR3 coding DNA: TGTGCCAGCAGCTCGACAGGGGCCACTGAAGCTTTCTTT. Its translation is CASSSTGATEAFF.

This chain joins TRBV4-3 and TRBJ1-2; perhaps TRBD1 as D (5 bases). This CDR3 has 13 residues. CDR1 LGHNA and CDR2 YSLEER come from the germline V gene. With 2 bases removed from V and 4 bases from J, the gap between germline ends came to 8 bases. The CDR3 sequence: CASSQQGTYGYTF. DNA for the CDR3: TGCGCCAGCAGCCAACAGGGAACCTATGGCTACACCTTC.

V gene TRBV30 combines with J gene TRBJ2-7; tentatively, D is TRBD2 (6 bases). Trimming left V 0 bases short and J 2 bases short, with 20 bases between. The CDR3 totals 17 residues. CDR1 is GTSNPN, CDR2 SVGIG, per germline (reference sequence). CDR3 loop: CAWSVGPIGGRAYEQYF. CDR3 DNA: TGTGCCTGGAGTGTAGGGCCGATCGGGGGACGGGCCTACGAGCAGTACTTC.

The chain joins TRBV9 to TRBJ2-2, with 7 bases fitting TRBD1. Germline CDR1 SGDLS, CDR2 YYNGEE. The CDR3 spans 15 residues. Trimming removed 0 bases from V and 1 base from J; junction bases left unmatched: 0. CDR3 bases: TGTGCCAGCAGCGTAGGGACAGGGAACACCGGGGAGCTGTTTTTT. Its protein product is CASSVGTGNTGELFF.

This clone was found a few times. The gene calls are TRBV21-1 and TRBJ1-4; the table's D call, TRBD1, was not checked against the DNA. TRBV21-1 is listed as a pseudogene. The CDR3 extends over 17 amino acids. The CDR3 here is CASSKGGQGAIIEKLFF. The CDR3 bases are TGTGCCAGCAGCAAAGGGGGACAGGGGGCCATTATTGAAAAACTGTTTTTT.